One and the same sample provided the 32 T cell receptor beta chains below, sequenced in a study of regulatory T cells in long-lasting Graves disease. Time point: newly diagnosed GD, antithyroid drugs for less than 3 months. The authors made the TCR library using RNA they extracted from PBMCs. HTBI primers from iRepertoire and Arm-PCR of CDR3 regions yielded the TCR beta libraries. MiXCR, run by TCRdb on the multiplex PCR reads, gives a single entry per CDR3 protein. The sample lists 450,000 to 650,000 distinct CDR3 sequences; about 15% were seen once. These records were also assigned to another study, of T cells in Graves' hyperthyroidism and ophthalmopathy.

This specimen consisted of peripheral blood mononuclear cells (PBMCs), obtained at new diagnosis, from a patient treated with antithyroid drugs. The receptors derive from a woman aged 40-65 years with Graves disease.

The chain uses TRBV9 and TRBJ2-2, with TRBD2 identical over 9 bases. Unmatched junction bases numbered 15, after V lost 4 bases and J lost 5 bases. The CDR3 length is 18 residues. Germline V CDR1 and CDR2: SGDLS, YYNGEE. CDR3 residues: CASSPTVLAGIGTGELFF. DNA of the CDR3: TGTGCCAGCAGCCCCACTGTACTAGCGGGCATTGGGACCGGGGAGCTGTTTTTT.

This sequence joins TRBV19 and TRBJ1-5, with D tentatively TRBD1 (5 bases). This CDR3 has 17 residues. The germline V gene has CDR1 LNHDA and CDR2 SQIVND (reference sequence). Deletions cut 5 bases from V and 0 bases from J, with 17 bases between. The chain's CDR3 is CASSLQGGILSNQPQHF. For the CDR3, the DNA is TGTGCCAGTAGTCTCCAGGGAGGGATCCTTAGCAATCAGCCCCAGCATTTT.

This clonotype was found once. A much larger clone differs from this one at a single base, so this may be a read error. The chain has TRBV4-1 and TRBJ1-4; D gene ambiguous. The CDR3 covers 13 residues. The V gene's germline CDR1 is MGHRA and CDR2 YSYEKL. CDR3 in amino acids: CASSQLTGEKLLF. As DNA, the CDR3 is TGCGCCAGCAGCCAATTGACGGGTGAAAAACTGCTTTTT.

The chain links TRBV5-1 to TRBJ1-3; D gene uncertain. The CDR3 is made up of 15 amino acids. Germline V lookup: CDR1 SGHRS, CDR2 YFSETQ. Trimming cost V 1 base and J 0 bases, with 8 bases left between them. Here the CDR3 reads CASSLTANSGNTIYF. CDR3 sequence (DNA): TGCGCCAGCAGCTTGACAGCCAACTCTGGAAACACCATATATTTT.

This chain links TRBV7-9 with TRBJ2-2; TRBD2 aligns across 7 bases. The V and J ends lost 6 bases and 5 bases, in that order; junction bases with no gene match: 12. CDR1 is SEHNR and CDR2 is FQNEAQ in the germline V gene (reference sequence). There are 16 residues in the CDR3. CDR3 DNA sequence: TGTGCCAGCAGTTCCGGTGGGACTACTCATACCGGGGAGCTGTTTTTT. Protein product: CASSSGGTTHTGELFF.

This clonotype was observed many times. This chain uses TRBV2 with TRBJ2-2; 10 nucleotides line up with TRBD2. Germline CDR1 and CDR2: SNHLY and FYNNEI. V gave up 8 bases and J gave up 5 bases; unmatched junction bases: 8. The CDR3 is 15 residues long. CDR3 in amino acids: CASGLAGAGTGELFF. CDR3 coding DNA: TGTGCCAGCGGGCTAGCGGGGGCCGGGACCGGGGAGCTGTTTTTT.

The J gene is TRBJ2-3, the V gene TRBV29-1, with no clear D. Trimming took off 5 bases at V and 4 bases at J, with 10 bases between the two ends. CDR1 and CDR2 from the germline V gene are SQVTM and ANQGSEA. The CDR3 length is 12 residues. The CDR3 region is CSVPANADTQYF. In DNA, the CDR3 is TGCAGCGTTCCCGCAAATGCAGATACGCAGTATTTT.

This clonotype was detected ten times or more. The V and J genes are TRBV18 and TRBJ1-1; 7 positions agree with TRBD1. The ends lost 2 bases at V and 6 bases at J; junction bases unmatched: 3. This CDR3 has 13 residues. CDR1 KGHSH and CDR2 LQKENI come from the germline V gene. CDR3 sequence (DNA): TGTGCCAGCTCACCAAGGGGGCTGCCTGAAGCTTTCTTT. Its protein product is CASSPRGLPEAFF.

This clonotype was detected once. Mismatch with germline at one junction end may stem from a read error. The genes are TRBV19 and TRBJ1-3; TRBD1 aligns across 9 bases. From germline, CDR1 is LNHDA and CDR2 SQIVND (reference sequence). This CDR3 contains 12 residues. The CDR3 loop reads CASSPGTGRSDF. The CDR3 DNA reads TGTGCCAGTAGTCCGGGGACAGGGCGGAGTGATTTT.

Details on this clonotype: Germline and junction disagree at one end, which may indicate a read error. The chain joins TRBV28 to TRBJ2-2; D is possibly TRBD1 (6 bases). This CDR3 contains 13 residues. Germline CDR1 and CDR2: MDHEN and SYDVKM. CDR3 residues: CASGQSNTEELFF. DNA of the CDR3: TGTGCCAGCGGACAGTCGAACACCGAGGAGCTGTTTTTT.

The sample holds many counts of this clonotype. The rearrangement joins TRBV2 to TRBJ2-1, with TRBD2 identical over 9 bases. Germline V gene data show CDR1 as SNHLY and CDR2 as FYNNEI. The CDR3 runs 15 residues. J was trimmed by 5 bases and V by 4 bases; bases with no gene match: 6. Here the CDR3 reads CASSADSGGNNEQFF. The CDR3 bases are TGTGCCAGCAGTGCCGATAGCGGGGGCAACAATGAGCAGTTCTTC.

The V gene is TRBV4-2, the J gene TRBJ2-3; 9 nucleotides agree with TRBD2. Losses at the gene ends were 1 base for V and 0 bases for J; bases not matched to a gene: 2. The CDR3 is 16 amino acids. Germline CDR1 LGHNA, CDR2 YNFKEQ. The CDR3 here is CASSQGAGGSTDTQYF. In DNA, the CDR3 is TGTGCCAGCAGCCAAGGAGCGGGGGGAAGCACAGATACGCAGTATTTT.

J is TRBJ2-7 and V is TRBV19; D remains unclear. Germline CDR1 and CDR2: LNHDA and SQIVND (reference sequence). This CDR3 contains 13 residues. Trimming removed 5 bases from V and 0 bases from J, with 8 bases in between. CDR3 protein: CASSDRISYEQYF. In DNA, the CDR3 is TGTGCCAGTAGTGATAGGATCTCCTACGAGCAGTACTTC. Drawing the rest from reference TRBV19 and TRBJ2-7, the complete variable domain is DGGITQSPKYLFRKEGQNVTLSCEQNLNHDAMYWYRQDPGQGLRLIYYSQIVNDFQKGDIAEGYSVSREKKESFPLTVTSAQKNPTAFYLCASSDRISYEQYFGPGTRLTVT.

This clonotype was seen ten or more times. The rearrangement links TRBV24-1 to TRBJ2-1; maybe TRBD1 (6 bases). CDR1 is KGHDR, CDR2 SFDVKD, per germline. The CDR3 has 14 residues. With 5 bases removed from V and 9 bases from J, the gap between germline ends came to 16 bases. CDR3 in amino acids: CATSGQDVLREQFF. DNA for the CDR3: TGTGCCACCAGTGGACAGGATGTCTTGCGTGAGCAGTTCTTC.

The table lists this clonotype with many counts. The rearrangement uses TRBV28 and TRBJ1-2; TRBD1 agrees at 8 bases. CDR1 and CDR2 from the germline V gene are MDHEN and SYDVKM. The CDR3 length is 15 residues. The V and J ends lost 2 bases and 4 bases, in that order; junction bases with no gene match: 6. For the CDR3, the DNA is TGTGCCAGCAGTTTAGGGACAGGAGGAACCTATGGCTACACCTTC. Its translation: CASSLGTGGTYGYTF.

Ten or more counts support this clonotype. The chain recombines TRBV3-1 with TRBJ2-4; tentatively, D is TRBD1 (6 bases). V was pared by 5 bases and J by 15 bases, with 17 bases between. The CDR3 consists of 12 residues. CDR1 is LGHDT, CDR2 YNNKEL, per germline (reference sequence). The CDR3, as DNA: TGTGCCAGCAGCAGACCGGACAGTTACAGGTACTTC. Its protein product is CASSRPDSYRYF.

There are many counts of this clonotype. The rearrangement uses TRBV11-2 and TRBJ1-1; 9 bases agree with TRBD1. V gave up 6 bases and J gave up 0 bases; unmatched junction bases: 8. This CDR3 contains 16 residues. Germline V CDR1 and CDR2: SGHAT, FQNNGV. The CDR3 loop is CASRLQGAAVNTEAFF. In DNA form, the CDR3 reads TGTGCCAGCAGATTACAGGGGGCGGCGGTGAACACTGAAGCTTTCTTT.

The CDR3 DNA follows: TGCGCCAGCAGCCAAGATGGGGTCGGGACCTACACTGAAGCTTTCTTT. It encodes CASSQDGVGTYTEAFF. The rearrangement uses TRBV4-1 and TRBJ1-1, with D possibly being TRBD1 (5 bases). The CDR3 is 16 residues long. Trimming cost V 0 bases and J 3 bases, with 14 bases left between them. CDR1 MGHRA and CDR2 YSYEKL come from the germline V gene.

The rearrangement links TRBV19 to TRBJ1-5, with D unclear. Germline V gene sequence: CDR1 LNHDA, CDR2 SQIVND (reference sequence). The germline V and J ends were trimmed by 4 bases and 1 base, with 11 bases remaining between them. The CDR3 covers 15 residues. In DNA, the CDR3 is TGTGCCAGTAGTAGGGCAGGCCGAAGCAATCAGCCCCAGCATTTT. It translates to CASSRAGRSNQPQHF.

On this clonotype itself: Relative to the germline gene, one junction end is altered; a read error may explain this. This chain uses TRBV28 with TRBJ2-1, with D perhaps TRBD1 or TRBD2 (6 bases each). The germline V gene encodes CDR1 MDHEN and CDR2 SYDVKM. The CDR3 contains 14 residues. CDR3 sequence (DNA): TGTGCCAGCGAAGGGGGGTTTAACTACAATGAGCTGTTCTTC. Translating it yields CASEGGFNYNELFF. Filled out from reference TRBV28 and TRBJ2-1, the complete variable domain reads DVKVTQSSRYLVKRTGEKVFLECVQDMDHENMFWYRQDPGLGLRLIYFSYDVKMKEKGDIPEGYSVSREKKERFSLILESASTNQTSMYLCASEGGFNYNELFFGPGTRLTVL.

The chain uses TRBV4-1 and TRBJ2-1; D is perhaps TRBD2 (5 bases). Trimming shortened V by 1 base and J by 6 bases, and 13 bases separated the two germline ends. From germline, CDR1 is MGHRA and CDR2 YSYEKL. The CDR3 is made up of 15 amino acids. CDR3 sequence reads: CASSQVEGSSNEQFF. The CDR3 coding sequence is TGCGCCAGCAGCCAAGTTGAGGGTTCAAGCAATGAGCAGTTCTTC.

This clonotype came up many times. CDR3 sequence (DNA): TGTGCCAGCAGCATACTAGGGTCTTACTCTGGAAACACCATATATTTT. This sequence encodes CASSILGSYSGNTIYF. The rearrangement uses TRBV2 and TRBJ1-3; no clear D. V was pared by 6 bases and J by 0 bases, with 15 bases between. This CDR3 has 16 amino acids. Germline V gene sequence: CDR1 SNHLY, CDR2 FYNNEI.

In the case of this clonotype: An end of the junction differs from the germline gene, which may be a read error. This chain uses TRBV12-3 or TRBV12-4 with TRBJ1-1; D gene ambiguous. There are 13 residues in the CDR3. The DNA of the CDR3 is TGTGCCAGCAGTTTGTACCCGAACACTGAAGTTTTCTTT. It translates to CASSLYPNTEVFF.

This clonotype came up many times. This chain links TRBV2 with TRBJ2-2; TRBD1 aligns across 7 bases. V lost 10 bases and J lost 4; bases outside the gene matches: 9. From germline, CDR1 is SNHLY and CDR2 FYNNEI. The CDR3 has 14 amino acids. The CDR3 reads CAITGQPPTGELFF. For the CDR3, the DNA is TGTGCCATCACGGGACAGCCGCCCACCGGGGAGCTGTTTTTT.

This clonotype showed up many times. J is TRBJ2-1 and V is TRBV18, with D perhaps TRBD2 (6 bases). Deletions cut 8 bases from V and 6 bases from J, with 14 bases between. The CDR3 sequence is 13 residues long. Looked up from germline, CDR1 is KGHSH and CDR2 is LQKENI. The DNA for the CDR3 is TGTGCCAGCAGCCCGTCCGGGGGCAATGAGCAGTTCTTC. As protein: CASSPSGGNEQFF. The full variable domain, completed using reference TRBV18 and TRBJ2-1, is NAGVMQNPRHLVRRRGQEARLRCSPMKGHSHVYWYRQLPEEGLKFMVYLQKENIIDESGMPKERFSAEFPKEGPSILRIQQVVRGDSAAYFCASSPSGGNEQFFGPGTRLTVL.

This clonotype occurred a few times. CDR3 in DNA: TGTGCCAGCAGCCGTGAGCGGGGGGACTACAATGAGCAGTTCTTC. It translates to CASSRERGDYNEQFF. The genes are TRBV9 and TRBJ2-1, with 9 bases fitting TRBD2. Per germline, CDR1 SGDLS and CDR2 YYNGEE. CDR3 size: 15 residues. The trim removed 4 bases at V and 3 bases at J, leaving 5 bases unmatched.

J is TRBJ2-6 and V is TRBV6-2 or TRBV6-3; TRBD1 aligns across 7 bases. Looked up from germline, CDR1 is MNHEY and CDR2 is SVGEGT. The CDR3 is made up of 24 amino acids. Trimming took 0 bases from V and 3 from J; bases not matched to a gene: 26. CDR3 residues: CASSYSPYPYNRGIKRSGANVLTF. CDR3 bases: TGTGCCAGCAGTTACTCGCCATATCCATACAACAGGGGAATTAAACGGAGTGGGGCCAACGTCCTGACTTTC.

In this sample, this clonotype turned up many times. J is TRBJ1-2 and V is TRBV6-5, with a possible D match to TRBD1 (5 bases). CDR3 length: 16 amino acids. Looked up from germline, CDR1 is MNHEY and CDR2 is SVGAGI. Deletions cut 0 bases from V and 0 bases from J, with 11 bases between. The CDR3 here is CASSYSGGHTNYGYTF. The CDR3 DNA follows: TGTGCCAGCAGTTACTCAGGCGGACACACTAACTATGGCTACACCTTC.

This clonotype was recorded many times. CDR3 region: CSAARGSGQNSNQPQHF. The DNA for the CDR3 is TGCAGTGCGGCGAGGGGATCGGGACAAAATAGCAATCAGCCCCAGCATTTT. The chain joins TRBV20-1 to TRBJ1-5; D might be TRBD1 (6 bases). The germline gives CDR1 DFQATT, CDR2 SNEGSKA (reference sequence). V lost 6 bases, J lost 0 bases, and 21 bases lay in between. CDR3 size: 17 residues.

Ten or more counts support this clonotype. The chain uses TRBV27 and TRBJ1-1; D is ambiguous. Germline V CDR1 and CDR2: MNHEY, SMNVEV (reference sequence). Deletions cut 5 bases from V and 0 bases from J, with 13 bases between. The CDR3 is 15 amino acids. For the CDR3, the DNA is TGTGCCAGCAGTGCTTTTGACGGACTGAACACTGAAGCTTTCTTT. This sequence encodes CASSAFDGLNTEAFF.

In its sample, this clonotype was seen a few times. The J gene is TRBJ2-7, the V gene TRBV6-5; TRBD1 matches 12 bases. V trimming: 4 bases; J trimming: 5 bases; junction bases outside the gene matches: 3. Germline V gene data show CDR1 as MNHEY and CDR2 as SVGAGI. The CDR3 has 14 residues. CDR3 coding DNA: TGTGCCAGCAGTTCCGGGACAGGGGGCAACGAGCAGTACTTC. It is translated as CASSSGTGGNEQYF.

J is TRBJ1-4 and V is TRBV7-9; 9 bases are shared with TRBD1. The CDR3 contains 14 residues. CDR1 is SEHNR, CDR2 FQNEAQ, per germline (reference sequence). J gave up 7 bases and V 6 bases, and 6 bases lay outside the gene matches. The CDR3 DNA is TGTGCCAGCAGACCTACAGGGGGCCGTGAAAAACTGTTTTTT. Amino acid sequence: CASRPTGGREKLFF.